Here is one TCR beta chain with its context. The repertoire was sequenced with immunoSEQ multiplex PCR; TCRdb's copy has only in-frame clones and lacks some. Among about 270,000 clones listed, 88% were seen once. The data derive from a study of blood T cell repertoires in COVID-19. The V end was cut by 1 base, the J end by 2 bases, with 12 bases between. There are 15 residues in the CDR3. The V gene's germline CDR1 is LGHDT and CDR2 YNNKEL (reference sequence). Cohort 3 recovery required two negative PCRs, clearance, or symptom resolution. This chain uses TRBV3-1 (or the pseudogene TRBV3-2) with TRBJ2-7; D possibly corresponds to TRBD1 (6 bases). The sequence was obtained from a woman aged 50 to 60 who had recovered from COVID-19. Input material: PBMCs or T cells enriched from blood (not recorded which). The CDR3 sequence: CASSQVPRGTYEQYF. For the CDR3, the DNA is TGTGCCAGCAGCCAAGTTCCCAGGGGAACCTACGAGCAGTACTTC.